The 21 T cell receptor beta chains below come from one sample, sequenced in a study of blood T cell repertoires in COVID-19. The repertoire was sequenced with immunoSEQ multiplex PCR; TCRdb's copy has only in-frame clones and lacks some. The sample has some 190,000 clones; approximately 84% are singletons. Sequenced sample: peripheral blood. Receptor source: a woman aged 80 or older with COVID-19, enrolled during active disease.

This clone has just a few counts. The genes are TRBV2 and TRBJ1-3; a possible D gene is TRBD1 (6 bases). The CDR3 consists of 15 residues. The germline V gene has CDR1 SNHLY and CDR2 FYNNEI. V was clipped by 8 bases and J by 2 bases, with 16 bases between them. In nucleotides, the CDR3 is TGTGCCAGCGGAGGGGAGGGGGGAACTGGAAACACCATATATTTT. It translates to CASGGEGGTGNTIYF.

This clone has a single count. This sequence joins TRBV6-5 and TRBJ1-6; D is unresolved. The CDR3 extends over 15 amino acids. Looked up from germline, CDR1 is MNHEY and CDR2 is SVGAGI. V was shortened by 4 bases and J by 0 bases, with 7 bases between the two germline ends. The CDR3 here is CASSLPSSYNSPLHF. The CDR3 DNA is TGTGCCAGCAGTTTGCCGAGCTCCTATAATTCACCCCTCCACTTT.

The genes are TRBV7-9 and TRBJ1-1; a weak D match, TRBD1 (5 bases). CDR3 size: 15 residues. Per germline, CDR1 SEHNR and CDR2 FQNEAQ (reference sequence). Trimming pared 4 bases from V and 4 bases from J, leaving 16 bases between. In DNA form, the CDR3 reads TGTGCCAGCAGCTCCGGCGGGGGATGGGGCACTGAAGCTTTCTTT. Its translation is CASSSGGGWGTEAFF.

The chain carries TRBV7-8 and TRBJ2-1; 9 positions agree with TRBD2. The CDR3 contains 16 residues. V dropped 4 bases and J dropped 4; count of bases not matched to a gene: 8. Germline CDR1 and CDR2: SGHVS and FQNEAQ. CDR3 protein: CASSYLTSGPYNEQFF. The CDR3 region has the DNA TGTGCCAGCAGCTACCTCACTAGCGGGCCTTACAATGAGCAGTTCTTC.

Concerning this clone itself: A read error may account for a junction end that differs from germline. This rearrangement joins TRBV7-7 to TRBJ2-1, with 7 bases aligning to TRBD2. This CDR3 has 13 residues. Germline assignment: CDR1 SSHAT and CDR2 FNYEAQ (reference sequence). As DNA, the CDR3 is TGTGCTAGCAGCAAACCGGGTAGCGGGCTCCTCCTCTTC. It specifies CASSKPGSGLLLF.

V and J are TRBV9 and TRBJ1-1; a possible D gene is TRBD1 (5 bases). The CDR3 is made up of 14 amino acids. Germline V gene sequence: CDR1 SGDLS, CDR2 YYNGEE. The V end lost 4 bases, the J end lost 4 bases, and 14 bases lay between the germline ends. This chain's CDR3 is CASSRTQTLTEAFF. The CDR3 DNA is TGTGCCAGCAGCCGGACACAAACCCTCACTGAAGCTTTCTTT.

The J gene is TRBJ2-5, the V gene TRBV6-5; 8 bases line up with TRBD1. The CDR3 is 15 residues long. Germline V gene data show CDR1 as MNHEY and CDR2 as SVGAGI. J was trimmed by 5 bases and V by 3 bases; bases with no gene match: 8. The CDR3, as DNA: TGTGCCAGCAGTTATAAGGGACAGGCCACGGAGACCCAGTACTTC. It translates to CASSYKGQATETQYF.

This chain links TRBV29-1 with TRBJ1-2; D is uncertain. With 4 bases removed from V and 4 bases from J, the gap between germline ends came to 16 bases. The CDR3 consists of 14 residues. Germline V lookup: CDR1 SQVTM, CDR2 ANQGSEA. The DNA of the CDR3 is TGCAGCGTTGGAGGCCCTCAGAGGGTCTATGGCTACACCTTC. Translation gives CSVGGPQRVYGYTF.

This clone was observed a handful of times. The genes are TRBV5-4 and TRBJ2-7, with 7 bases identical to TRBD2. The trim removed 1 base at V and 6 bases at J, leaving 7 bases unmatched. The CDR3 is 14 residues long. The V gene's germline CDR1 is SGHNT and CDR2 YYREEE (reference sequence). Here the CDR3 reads CASSLQLAKGEQYF. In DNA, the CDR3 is TGTGCCAGCAGCTTGCAACTAGCGAAGGGCGAGCAGTACTTC. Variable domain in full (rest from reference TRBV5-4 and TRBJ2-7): ETGVTQSPTHLIKTRGQQVTLRCSSQSGHNTVSWYQQALGQGPQFIFQYYREEENGRGNFPPRFSGLQFPNYSSELNVNALELDDSALYLCASSLQLAKGEQYFGPGTRLTVT.

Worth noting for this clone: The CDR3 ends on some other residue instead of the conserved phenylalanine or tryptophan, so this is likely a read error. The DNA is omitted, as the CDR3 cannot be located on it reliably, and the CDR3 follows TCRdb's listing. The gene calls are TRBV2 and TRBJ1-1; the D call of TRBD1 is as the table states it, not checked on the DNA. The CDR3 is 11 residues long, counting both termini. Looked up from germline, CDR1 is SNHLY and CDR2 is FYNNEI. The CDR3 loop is CASTEGERNRV.

In DNA, the CDR3 is TGTGCCAGCAGCCCCGACAGTAACTATGGCTACACCTTC. Translation: CASSPDSNYGYTF. The rearrangement links TRBV7-3 to TRBJ1-2; perhaps TRBD1 as D (5 bases). Germline V gene data show CDR1 as SGHTA and CDR2 as FQGTGA. V gave up 5 bases and J gave up 1 base, with 8 bases separating them. This CDR3 is 13 amino acids long.

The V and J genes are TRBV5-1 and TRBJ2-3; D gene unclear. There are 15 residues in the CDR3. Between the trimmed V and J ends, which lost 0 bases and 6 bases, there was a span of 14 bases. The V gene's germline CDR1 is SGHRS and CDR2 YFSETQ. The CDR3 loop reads CASSLVPATKDTQYF. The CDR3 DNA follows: TGCGCCAGCAGCTTGGTCCCAGCTACTAAGGATACGCAGTATTTT.

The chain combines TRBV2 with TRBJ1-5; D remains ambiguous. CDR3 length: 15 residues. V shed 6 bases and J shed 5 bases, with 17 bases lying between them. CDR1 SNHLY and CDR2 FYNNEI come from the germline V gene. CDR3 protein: CASSERSTPDQPQHF. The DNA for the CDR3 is TGTGCCAGCAGCGAGAGGTCGACGCCCGATCAGCCCCAGCATTTT.

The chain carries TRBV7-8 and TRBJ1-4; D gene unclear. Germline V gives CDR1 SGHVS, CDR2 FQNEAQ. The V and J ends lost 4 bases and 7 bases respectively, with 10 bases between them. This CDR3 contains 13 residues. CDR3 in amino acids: CASSSWETEKLFF. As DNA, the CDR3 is TGTGCCAGCAGCTCATGGGAGACTGAAAAACTGTTTTTT.

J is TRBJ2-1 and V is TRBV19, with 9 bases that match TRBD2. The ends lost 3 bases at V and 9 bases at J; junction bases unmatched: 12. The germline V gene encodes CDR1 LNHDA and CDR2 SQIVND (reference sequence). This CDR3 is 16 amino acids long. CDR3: CASSIRRASGAGEQFF. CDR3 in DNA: TGTGCCAGTAGTATCCGCAGGGCTAGCGGGGCTGGTGAGCAGTTCTTC.

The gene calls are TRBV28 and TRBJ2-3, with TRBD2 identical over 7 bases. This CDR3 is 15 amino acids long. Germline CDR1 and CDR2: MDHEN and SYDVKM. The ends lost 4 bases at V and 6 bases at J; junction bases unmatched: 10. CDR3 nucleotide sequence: TGTGCCAGCAGTTCCCGGGACTATTTTCGGGATACGCAGTATTTT. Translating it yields CASSSRDYFRDTQYF.

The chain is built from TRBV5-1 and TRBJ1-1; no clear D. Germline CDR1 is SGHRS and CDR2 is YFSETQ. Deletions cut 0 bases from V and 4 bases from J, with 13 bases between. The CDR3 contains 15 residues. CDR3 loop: CASSLAVVGGTEAFF. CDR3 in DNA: TGCGCCAGCAGCTTGGCGGTGGTTGGCGGCACTGAAGCTTTCTTT. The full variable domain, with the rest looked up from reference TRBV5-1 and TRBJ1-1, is KAGVTQTPRYLIKTRGQQVTLSCSPISGHRSVSWYQQTPGQGLQFLFEYFSETQRNKGNFPGRFSGRQFSNSRSEMNVSTLELGDSALYLCASSLAVVGGTEAFFGQGTRLTVV.

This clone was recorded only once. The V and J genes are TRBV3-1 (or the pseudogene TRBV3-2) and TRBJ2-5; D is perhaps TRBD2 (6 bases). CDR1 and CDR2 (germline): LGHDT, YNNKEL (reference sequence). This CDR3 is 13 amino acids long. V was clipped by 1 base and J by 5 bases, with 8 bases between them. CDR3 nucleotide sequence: TGTGCCAGCAGCCAAGGGGGGAGGGAGACCCAGTACTTC. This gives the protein CASSQGGRETQYF.

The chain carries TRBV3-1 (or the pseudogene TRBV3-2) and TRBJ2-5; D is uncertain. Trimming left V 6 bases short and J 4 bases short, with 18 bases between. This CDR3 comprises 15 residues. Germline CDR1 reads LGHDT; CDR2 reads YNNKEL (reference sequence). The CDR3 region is CASRPPLRGGETQYF. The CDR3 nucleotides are TGTGCCAGCAGGCCCCCGCTGAGAGGCGGAGAGACCCAGTACTTC.

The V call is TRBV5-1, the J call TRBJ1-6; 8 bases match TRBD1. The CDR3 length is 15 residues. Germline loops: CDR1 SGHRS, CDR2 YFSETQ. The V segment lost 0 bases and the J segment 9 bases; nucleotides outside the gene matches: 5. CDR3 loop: CASSLVGQGSSPLHF. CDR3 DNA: TGCGCCAGCAGCTTGGTAGGACAGGGTTCTTCACCCCTCCACTTT.

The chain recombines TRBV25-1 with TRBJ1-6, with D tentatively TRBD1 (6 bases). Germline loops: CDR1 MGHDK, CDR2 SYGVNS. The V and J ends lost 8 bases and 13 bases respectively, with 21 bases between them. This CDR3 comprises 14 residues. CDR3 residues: CASSPGGKGGPLHF. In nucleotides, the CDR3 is TGTGCCAGCTCCCCGGGGGGAAAGGGGGGTCCCCTCCACTTT.